This T cell receptor beta chain was retrieved from a study of blood T cell repertoires in COVID-19. Study context: Specimens from acute and convalescent COVID-19 originated in the United States, Italy and Spain. The cDNA or gDNA used as material had been derived from T cells, B-cell-depleted T cells, or PBMCs.

As handled by the study authors: Estimated nucleated cell counts came from reference gene primer amplification. Profiling relied on immunoSEQ multiplex PCR, and the TCRdb table lists in-frame clones only, not all of them. For V, J and clone size, that table is used; D and trimming come from the DNA. Of over 120,000 clones listed, about 85% are singletons. With 6 bases removed from V and 11 bases from J, the gap between germline ends came to 16 bases. The CDR3 is 12 residues long. The specimen was peripheral blood. The receptor's source is a human donor with acute or convalescent COVID-19. The donor label of this sample is uncertain. The chain carries TRBV12-3 or TRBV12-4 and TRBJ1-1; no definite D call. The CDR3 DNA follows: TGTGCCAGCAGCCTTAACCCCGGGAGGGCTTTCTTT. Protein: CASSLNPGRAFF.